The 29 T cell receptor beta chains in this list originate from one sample, sequenced in a study of T cell changes during pregnancy in multiple sclerosis. Produced via immunoSEQ multiplex PCR; TCRdb's table is partial and in-frame only. The sample records tens of thousands of clones, approximately 92% being singletons. The sequencing used peripheral blood, collected in the first trimester of pregnancy. These receptors were taken from a female donor with multiple sclerosis, enrolled in a pregnancy study.

The rearrangement uses TRBV7-2 and TRBJ1-4, with 9 bases aligning to TRBD1. The J segment lost 7 bases and the V segment lost 4 bases, leaving 4 bases of the junction unmatched. Germline V gives CDR1 SGHTA, CDR2 FQGNSA. This CDR3 is 14 amino acids long. CDR3 DNA: TGTGCCAGCAGCTACAGGGGGCGCGGTGAAAAACTGTTTTTT. Protein product: CASSYRGRGEKLFF. Drawing the rest from reference TRBV7-2 and TRBJ1-4, the complete variable domain is GAGVSQSPSNKVTEKGKDVELRCDPISGHTALYWYRQSLGQGLEFLIYFQGNSAPDKSGLPSDRFSAERTGGSVSTLTIQRTQQEDSAVYLCASSYRGRGEKLFFGSGTQLSVL.

The chain uses TRBV10-3 and TRBJ2-2; 10 bases line up with TRBD1. The germline CDR1 and CDR2 sequences are ENHRY and SYGVKD. Trimming removed 6 bases from V and 1 base from J; junction bases left unmatched: 2. The CDR3 consists of 15 residues. The CDR3 DNA reads as TGTGCCATCAGAGGGACAGGGGAGAACACCGGGGAGCTGTTTTTT. Its translation is CAIRGTGENTGELFF.

The V and J genes are TRBV6-1 and TRBJ2-7; TRBD1 is a possible D gene (6 bases). Trimming took 7 bases from V and 0 from J, leaving 13 bases between them. Germline V gene sequence: CDR1 MNHNS, CDR2 SASEGT. The CDR3 spans 14 residues. CDR3 residues: CASTLLTGSYEQYF. Written as DNA, the CDR3 is TGTGCCAGCACCCTCTTGACAGGCTCCTACGAGCAGTACTTC.

The rearrangement uses TRBV5-4 and TRBJ2-7, with 8 positions matching TRBD2. Losses at the gene ends were 4 bases for V and 2 bases for J; bases not matched to a gene: 11. This CDR3 has 16 residues. Germline values: CDR1 SGHNT, CDR2 YYREEE (reference sequence). In nucleotides, the CDR3 is TGTGCCAGCAGCAGCCCGGGGGGGGTGTCACCCTACGAGCAGTACTTC. It translates to CASSSPGGVSPYEQYF. Combining the CDR3 with reference TRBV5-4 and TRBJ2-7 gives the whole variable domain ETGVTQSPTHLIKTRGQQVTLRCSSQSGHNTVSWYQQALGQGPQFIFQYYREEENGRGNFPPRFSGLQFPNYSSELNVNALELDDSALYLCASSSPGGVSPYEQYFGPGTRLTVT.

CDR3 in DNA: TGCAGCGCTTATAGCGGGAGGGCCACAGATACGCAGTATTTT. Protein product: CSAYSGRATDTQYF. The chain recombines TRBV29-1 with TRBJ2-3, with TRBD2 matching over 11 bases. V trimming: 7 bases; J trimming: 2 bases; junction bases outside the gene matches: 5. This CDR3 has 14 residues. CDR1 SQVTM and CDR2 ANQGSEA come from the germline V gene.

The V gene is TRBV5-1, the J gene TRBJ2-5; D might be TRBD1 (5 bases). CDR1 SGHRS and CDR2 YFSETQ come from the germline V gene. The CDR3 runs 14 residues. The V gene lost 3 bases and the J gene lost 2 bases, with 11 bases spanning the gap. In DNA form, the CDR3 reads TGCGCCAGCAGCTGGCCAGGGCGACAAGAGACCCAGTACTTC. It yields the protein CASSWPGRQETQYF.

The rearrangement uses TRBV7-9 and TRBJ1-3; 7 bases map to TRBD1. CDR1 and CDR2 (germline): SEHNR, FQNEAQ (reference sequence). The J segment lost 4 bases and the V segment lost 1 base, leaving 10 bases of the junction unmatched. The CDR3 sequence is 17 residues long. CDR3: CASSLEQGEFGGNTIYF. The CDR3 nucleotides read TGTGCCAGCAGCTTAGAGCAGGGGGAGTTCGGAGGAAACACCATATATTTT.

The V and J genes are TRBV2 and TRBJ1-1; TRBD1 matches 12 bases. This CDR3 spans 16 amino acids. Trimming cost V 5 bases and J 8 bases; bases outside gene matches: 12. The germline CDR1 and CDR2 sequences are SNHLY and FYNNEI. CDR3: CASSRGQGAVFAEAFF. DNA for the CDR3: TGTGCCAGCAGTAGGGGACAGGGGGCCGTCTTTGCGGAAGCTTTCTTT.

The genes are TRBV28 and TRBJ1-5; 9 bases align to TRBD1. The CDR3 is 14 amino acids. The ends lost 7 bases at V and 6 bases at J; junction bases unmatched: 7. Germline assignment: CDR1 MDHEN and CDR2 SYDVKM. The CDR3 bases are TGTGCCAGCACCGAGACAGGGGGTGGTCAGCCCCAGCATTTT. This codes for CASTETGGGQPQHF.

The genes are TRBV11-3 and TRBJ2-7; D is possibly TRBD2 (5 bases). V was clipped by 4 bases and J by 8 bases, with 18 bases between them. CDR1 SGHNT and CDR2 YENEEA come from the germline V gene. This CDR3 region has 14 residues. This chain's CDR3 is CASSSRSRGTKQYF. As DNA, the CDR3 is TGTGCCAGCAGCTCCCGTTCTCGGGGAACGAAGCAGTACTTC.

The chain is built from TRBV4-1 and TRBJ2-1; 7 bases line up with TRBD2. Germline values: CDR1 MGHRA, CDR2 YSYEKL. CDR3 length: 14 amino acids. Trimming at V came to 3 bases and at J to 4 bases, leaving 3 bases not matched to a gene. The CDR3: CASSQGLNYNEQFF. The CDR3 bases are TGCGCCAGCAGCCAGGGACTAAATTACAATGAGCAGTTCTTC.

The chain links TRBV5-1 to TRBJ1-1; 8 bases are shared with TRBD1. V shed 1 base and J 6 bases; nucleotides not matched to a gene: 2. Germline values: CDR1 SGHRS, CDR2 YFSETQ. The CDR3 consists of 13 residues. DNA for the CDR3: TGCGCCAGCAGCTTGATGGACAGGGCTGAAGCTTTCTTT. Its protein product is CASSLMDRAEAFF.

This chain uses TRBV21-1 with TRBJ2-7; the table's D gene call, TRBD2, was not cross checked with the DNA. TRBV21-1 is a known pseudogene. This CDR3 comprises 20 residues. CDR3 coding DNA: TGTGCCAGCAGCAAAGCCGGGACACCTACGGGACTAGCGGATTCCTACGAGCAGTACTTC. Amino acid sequence: CASSKAGTPTGLADSYEQYF.

This chain links TRBV19 with TRBJ2-5; 9 bases are shared with TRBD1. V was pared by 9 bases and J by 5 bases, with 4 bases of the junction left unmatched. Per germline, CDR1 LNHDA and CDR2 SQIVND (reference sequence). CDR3 size: 12 residues. CDR3 coding DNA: TGTGCCAGCGAAGGACAGGGGGAGACCCAGTACTTC. This sequence encodes CASEGQGETQYF.

The CDR3 region has the DNA TGCGCCAGCAGTCTCGGACAGGGAACTAGTGAGCAGTACTTC. Translation gives CASSLGQGTSEQYF. This chain joins TRBV4-1 and TRBJ2-5; 8 nucleotides line up with TRBD1. The CDR3 spans 14 residues. Germline-derived CDR1 and CDR2 are MGHRA and YSYEKL. With 6 bases clipped from V and 11 bases from J, the junction kept 14 bases outside the gene matches.

The chain links TRBV6-1 to TRBJ2-5; 8 nucleotides align to TRBD1. Trimming removed 7 bases from V and 4 bases from J; junction bases left unmatched: 8. The CDR3 runs to 14 residues. Per the germline V gene, CDR1 is MNHNS and CDR2 is SASEGT. The CDR3 DNA sequence: TGTGCCAGCACAGGGGGCGGGATCGGAGAGACCCAGTACTTC. Translation: CASTGGGIGETQYF.

This chain joins TRBV29-1 and TRBJ2-3; D is possibly TRBD1 (6 bases). The germline gives CDR1 SQVTM, CDR2 ANQGSEA. The germline V and J ends were trimmed by 3 bases and 6 bases, with 13 bases remaining between them. The CDR3 extends over 13 amino acids. Written as DNA, the CDR3 is TGCAGCGTTGAGGGGCAGGGGTCGGATACGCAGTATTTT. Its translation is CSVEGQGSDTQYF.

This clone was seen once. The gene calls are TRBV5-4 and TRBJ2-3; 8 bases line up with TRBD2. Germline V gene data show CDR1 as SGHNT and CDR2 as YYREEE (reference sequence). This CDR3 spans 15 amino acids. V was pared by 0 bases and J by 3 bases, with 3 bases of the junction left unmatched. This chain's CDR3 is CASSLGLAGTDTQYF. The CDR3 DNA is TGTGCCAGCAGCTTGGGGTTAGCGGGAACAGATACGCAGTATTTT. Together with reference TRBV5-4 and TRBJ2-3, the CDR3 gives the full variable domain: ETGVTQSPTHLIKTRGQQVTLRCSSQSGHNTVSWYQQALGQGPQFIFQYYREEENGRGNFPPRFSGLQFPNYSSELNVNALELDDSALYLCASSLGLAGTDTQYFGPGTRLTVL.

This chain connects TRBV7-9 to TRBJ1-4, with TRBD1 matching over 9 bases. The CDR3 is 15 residues long. V lost 1 base, J lost 7 bases, and 4 bases stayed unmatched. CDR1 is SEHNR and CDR2 is FQNEAQ in the germline V gene (reference sequence). Here the CDR3 DNA reads TGTGCCAGCAGCTTAGAGGGACAGGGAGGTGAAAAACTGTTTTTT. Protein sequence: CASSLEGQGGEKLFF.

The chain employs TRBV2 and TRBJ2-7, with 9 bases identical to TRBD1. The germline CDR1 and CDR2 sequences are SNHLY and FYNNEI. This CDR3 spans 13 amino acids. After removal of 10 bases from V and 0 bases from J, the junction contained 4 bases not matched to a gene. DNA of the CDR3: TGTGCCACCGGACAGGGGAGCTCCTACGAGCAGTACTTC. This translates into CATGQGSSYEQYF.

The J gene is TRBJ2-4, the V gene TRBV4-2, with TRBD2 identical over 8 bases. V trimming: 0 bases; J trimming: 4 bases; junction bases outside the gene matches: 14. The CDR3 covers 19 residues. Germline CDR1 reads LGHNA; CDR2 reads YNFKEQ. This CDR3 is CASSQDIGGVSTHKNIQYF. CDR3 sequence (DNA): TGTGCCAGCAGCCAAGATATCGGGGGGGTCTCGACCCATAAAAACATTCAGTACTTC.

The chain is built from TRBV18 and TRBJ2-5; the D gene is possibly TRBD1 (8 bases). This CDR3 spans 15 amino acids. Germline V gene data show CDR1 as KGHSH and CDR2 as LQKENI. The germline V and J ends were trimmed by 3 bases and 5 bases, with 16 bases remaining between them. The CDR3 nucleotides read TGTGCCAGCTCACCGGAGCGGGACAGGAGGGAGACCCAGTACTTC. It translates to CASSPERDRRETQYF.

This rearrangement joins TRBV28 to TRBJ1-5; D call uncertain. V was shortened by 7 bases and J by 3 bases, with 7 bases between the two germline ends. CDR1 is MDHEN and CDR2 is SYDVKM in the germline V gene. CDR3 length: 12 amino acids. The CDR3: CASTAPNQPQHF. For the CDR3, the DNA is TGTGCCAGCACCGCGCCCAATCAGCCCCAGCATTTT.

This chain links TRBV5-5 with TRBJ2-7, with TRBD1 matching 8 bases. CDR3 length: 15 amino acids. The V segment lost 3 bases and the J segment 1 base; nucleotides outside the gene matches: 6. Germline CDR1 is SGHKS and CDR2 is YYEKEE (reference sequence). The CDR3 nucleotides are TGTGCCAGCAGCTCGGGACAGGAGACATCCTACGAGCAGTACTTC. This sequence encodes CASSSGQETSYEQYF. The variable domain in full, completed from reference TRBV5-5 and TRBJ2-7, reads DAGVTQSPTHLIKTRGQQVTLRCSPISGHKSVSWYQQVLGQGPQFIFQYYEKEERGRGNFPDRFSARQFPNYSSELNVNALLLGDSALYLCASSSGQETSYEQYFGPGTRLTVT.

V and J are TRBV7-3 and TRBJ1-2; TRBD1 might be the D (5 bases). V was clipped by 6 bases and J by 5 bases, with 22 bases between them. In germline, CDR1 is SGHTA, CDR2 FQGTGA. This CDR3 has 16 amino acids. The CDR3 DNA reads as TGTGCCAGCAGACCGTTTCAGGGTGAGGCGTGGTATGGCTACACCTTC. Amino acids: CASRPFQGEAWYGYTF.

V and J are TRBV9 and TRBJ2-2, with TRBD2 identical over 12 bases. CDR3 length: 15 amino acids. The ends lost 3 bases at V and 3 bases at J; junction bases unmatched: 0. Germline V lookup: CDR1 SGDLS, CDR2 YYNGEE. CDR3 bases: TGTGCCAGCAGCGGACTAGCGGGGGACACCGGGGAGCTGTTTTTT. As protein: CASSGLAGDTGELFF.

The chain combines TRBV10-3 with TRBJ2-7; TRBD2 might be the D (6 bases). The V and J ends lost 4 bases and 4 bases respectively, with 14 bases between them. The V gene's germline CDR1 is ENHRY and CDR2 SYGVKD. The CDR3 consists of 14 residues. The CDR3 region has the DNA TGTGCCATCAGTGGGCACAGGAGGGAGTACGAGCAGTACTTC. Amino acids: CAISGHRREYEQYF.

The chain couples TRBV7-6 to TRBJ2-7, with D unclear. CDR1 and CDR2 (germline): SGHVS, FNYEAQ. The CDR3 extends over 14 amino acids. The V and J ends lost 1 base and 4 bases respectively, with 11 bases between them. CDR3 loop: CASSLGGKEYEQYF. CDR3 DNA: TGTGCCAGCAGCTTAGGAGGCAAGGAATACGAGCAGTACTTC. Complete variable domain (other parts from reference TRBV7-6 and TRBJ2-7): GAGVSQSPRYKVTKRGQDVALRCDPISGHVSLYWYRQALGQGPEFLTYFNYEAQQDKSGLPNDRFSAERPEGSISTLTIQRTEQRDSAMYRCASSLGGKEYEQYFGPGTRLTVT.

This chain uses TRBV19 with TRBJ1-1; 7 nucleotides agree with TRBD1. V dropped 3 bases and J dropped 4; count of bases not matched to a gene: 11. The CDR3 contains 16 residues. Germline values: CDR1 LNHDA, CDR2 SQIVND (reference sequence). The CDR3 sequence: CASSISFDRAVTEAFF. The CDR3 coding sequence is TGTGCCAGTAGTATTAGTTTTGACAGGGCGGTCACTGAAGCTTTCTTT. Looking up the rest from reference TRBV19 and TRBJ1-1 gives the full variable domain: DGGITQSPKYLFRKEGQNVTLSCEQNLNHDAMYWYRQDPGQGLRLIYYSQIVNDFQKGDIAEGYSVSREKKESFPLTVTSAQKNPTAFYLCASSISFDRAVTEAFFGQGTRLTVV.